The present T cell receptor beta chain was sequenced within a study of shared clonotypes between healthy human individuals (dated by TCRdb to the early 2020s). Broadly, across the study: The cohort included a few men and a couple of women between 18 and 49 years of age. For each donor, CD4 naive and CD4 memory were each given three plates, CD8 naive was given two plates, and CD8 memory was given one plate. To estimate repertoire size and how much clonotype sharing occurs between individuals, the study deeply sequenced the blood TCR repertoires of five healthy adults. To increase sequencing depth and limit assay-specific biases, different laboratories used diverse techniques to prepare libraries and sequence TCR repertoires. Between about 0.8 and 9 billion PBMCs per donor were obtained by leukapheresis. Results and caveats for the whole study, not just this receptor: Based on pairwise subsampling, the degree of clonotype sharing among donors was expected to be affected by sequencing depth. Across four donors, roughly 5.1% of naive CD4, over 3% of naive CD8, around 2.1% of memory CD4, and under 0.45% of memory CD8 clonotypes were shared. Even with the large sequencing depth, rarefaction of the sorted-subset datasets indicated that sequencing was incomplete. Compared with non-shared clonotypes, the clonotypes found in all four sorted-subset donors had higher generation probabilities. The small number of donors limited the genetic and exposure-history diversity represented. Sampling was restricted to blood, and TCR repertoires in tissue are likely to differ from TCR repertoires in blood. Larger estimated clonotype richness was generally found for naive subsets than for memory subsets.

Counted from cysteine to phenylalanine, this CDR3 has 14 amino acids. Just the 42-base CDR3 DNA is kept, in frame starting at base 1. Cut back by 6 bases and 4 bases, the V and J ends lie 16 bases apart. The CDR1 and CDR2 encoded by the germline V gene are MNHEY and SVGAGI. This clone has only one observation. Its antigen remains undetermined. Per-base quality was not reported, and no clone a single base away is much larger than it. Healthy HIV-negative adults with no recently reported acute infections or vaccinations were included as donors. Every donor was a Caucasian adult living in Nashville, Tennessee, USA. Magnetic negative selection was used to enrich CD4+ T cells, after which naive cells were positively selected on CD45RA and the negative fraction became the memory subset. After blood collection by leukapheresis, PBMCs were isolated using Ficoll-Histopaque density gradient centrifugation and then cryopreserved in the vapor phase of liquid nitrogen. Analytical flow cytometry was used to check the purity and quantity of every magnetically sorted T cell population. Each sorted fraction had its genomic DNA isolated and then quantified by UV absorbance on a Nanodrop 2000c.

Using the deep immunoSEQ assay, multiplex PCR amplified TCR CDR3 regions from genomic DNA. Extracted genomic DNA from each cell subset was spread evenly across all wells of several immunoSEQ 96-well plates, with each plate serving as a replicate. Each replicate PCR for sorted subsets received roughly 0.2 ug genomic DNA, equal to tens of thousands of T cell genomes. Purified libraries were measured with a Qubit 3.0 fluorometer, size-checked on a Bioanalyzer 2100, and measured again with the KAPA Library Quantification kit. Each immunoSEQ 96-well plate was sequenced on its own single-read 150-cycle Illumina NextSeq 550 flow cell. Per the source publication's procedure: Because only junctional sequences without quality scores were contained in the immunoSEQ output, filtering matching that applied to full-length reads could not be performed. Sequences were annotated with PyIR, a Python wrapper for IgBLAST v1.9, using IMGT germline references to assign V/J genes and CDR3. Reads were filtered out if the reads had weak V/J assignments (E-value above 1e-6), no CDR3, stop codons, out-of-frame junctions, or ambiguous translated residues. V3J clonotypes were defined as sequences sharing an identical inferred V gene, J gene, and CDR3 amino acid sequence. The percentage overlap between two repertoires was calculated by dividing the number of shared unique clonotypes by the size of the smaller repertoire. Three approaches were used to assess repertoire richness: RTK rarefaction, the Chao1 estimator, and Recon v2.1 estimates of unobserved clonotypes. OLGA was used to compute generation probabilities for all TCRbeta clonotypes that the gDNA method yielded from a few donors. Sourced from immuneACCESS, this table was stored by TCRdb with only in-frame sequences that have V and J called. A share of the clones is absent; for the studies checked, an unresolved V gene accounts for under half, and the remainder has no known explanation. V, J and clone size reflect that table, while D and trimming were determined from the DNA. This sample comprises about 2.4 million clones, approximately 94% of them detected only once. The leading ten clones occupy over 0.12% of the sample.

The sequencing sample was made of naive CD4+ T cells sorted from blood. The sample's cell subset or site label, decoded: CD45RA+ positively selected. The TCR was taken from a man younger than 30 in good health. In this chain, TRBV6-5 is recombined with TRBJ2-7; TRBD1 might be the D gene, on 6 matching bases. The nucleotide sequence is given as TGTGCCAGCAGCATCTCAAGACAGGCTTACGAGCAGTACTTC. Its protein reads: CASSISRQAYEQYF.